These T cell receptor beta chains were read from a single sample in a study of regulatory T cells in long-lasting Graves disease. TCRdb re-called the multiplex PCR reads with MiXCR, one entry per CDR3 protein. In the table there are roughly 400,000 distinct CDR3 sequences, less than 20% of which are singletons. Separately, the same data were catalogued under a study of T cells in Graves' hyperthyroidism and ophthalmopathy.

The source was peripheral blood mononuclear cells (PBMCs), collected at new diagnosis, from a patient treated with antithyroid drugs. These receptors were obtained from a young woman with Graves disease. Both conserved end residues are part of each CDR3. A D gene is named only where the DNA matches it firmly. The size entry is marked missing in some rows and otherwise reads once, few, many or a size class.

V	D	size	J	CDR3	DNA
TRBV4-3	TRBD2	few	TRBJ2-7	CASSQEVVSGIYEQYF	TGCGCCAGCAGCCAAGAGGTTGTTAGCGGGATCTACGAGCAGTACTTC
TRBV12-3/TRBV12-4	NA	many	TRBJ2-7	CASSLIVSYEQYF	TGTGCCAGCAGTTTAATAGTTTCCTACGAGCAGTACTTC
TRBV2	TRBD2	many	TRBJ2-1	CASSTQAGANYNEQFF	TGTGCCAGCAGTACACAAGCGGGAGCCAACTACAATGAGCAGTTCTTC
TRBV6-1	TRBD1	many	TRBJ1-6	CASSATDRGDSPLHF	TGTGCCAGCAGTGCAACGGACAGGGGTGATTCACCCCTCCACTTT
TRBV30	NA	few	TRBJ2-1	CAWETRAYNEQFF	TGTGCCTGGGAAACCAGGGCCTACAATGAGCAGTTCTTC
TRBV13	NA	many	TRBJ2-7	CASSPTGFDEQYF	TGTGCCAGCAGCCCCACAGGGTTTGACGAGCAGTACTTC
TRBV2	NA	many	TRBJ1-5	CASSADGAAGQPQHF	TGTGCCAGCAGTGCCGACGGAGCGGCGGGTCAGCCCCAGCATTTT
TRBV20-1	NA	NA	TRBJ1-6	CSARRTASNSPLHF	TGCAGTGCTAGACGTACAGCAAGCAATTCACCCCTCCACTTT
TRBV6-1	TRBD2	few	TRBJ2-1	CASMRLAGVDGNEQFF	TGTGCCAGCATGAGACTAGCGGGAGTGGACGGCAATGAGCAGTTCTTC
TRBV13	TRBD2	NA	TRBJ2-5	CASSRTVLALAEKETQYF	TGTGCCAGCAGCCGAACCGTTTTAGCACTAGCGGAAAAAGAGACCCAGTACTTC
TRBV6-2/TRBV6-3	NA	once	TRBJ2-1	CASRLRIEQFF	TGTGCCAGCAGACTGCGGATTGAGCAGTTCTTC
TRBV12-3/TRBV12-4	NA	NA	TRBJ2-2	CASSPGRAASSVVAGELFF	TGTGCCAGCAGTCCAGGAAGGGCCGCATCGTCGGTGGTGGCCGGGGAGCTGTTTTTT
TRBV18	NA	NA	TRBJ1-5	CASSAHSNQPQHF	TGTGCCAGCTCGGCGCACAGCAATCAGCCCCAGCATTTT
TRBV25-1	TRBD2	few	TRBJ2-5	CASSPPPTTSGIDRYQETQYF	TGTGCCAGCAGCCCTCCCCCCACTACTAGCGGGATCGACCGGTACCAAGAGACCCAGTACTTC
TRBV6-2/TRBV6-3	TRBD1	few	TRBJ1-5	CASRYGTGVNQPQHF	TGTGCCAGCAGGTACGGGACAGGGGTCAATCAGCCCCAGCATTTT
TRBV28	TRBD2	many	TRBJ2-2	CASNVAGGTGELFF	TGTGCCAGCAATGTAGCGGGAGGCACCGGGGAGCTGTTTTTT
TRBV27	TRBD2	many	TRBJ2-3	CASSLSPSGRDTQYF	TGTGCCAGCAGTTTATCTCCCAGCGGGAGGGATACGCAGTATTTT
TRBV7-8	TRBD1	NA	TRBJ1-5	CASSLVRGQGNQPQHF	TGTGCCAGCAGCTTAGTTAGGGGACAGGGCAATCAGCCCCAGCATTTT
TRBV24-1	NA	few	TRBJ1-5	CATSDTSGSNQPQHF	TGTGCCACCAGTGACACTTCAGGGTCCAATCAGCCCCAGCATTTT
TRBV5-1	NA	many	TRBJ1-2	CASSFIQADYGYTF	TGCGCCAGCAGCTTTATTCAGGCCGACTATGGCTACACCTTC
TRBV10-1	NA	few	TRBJ2-7	CASSEGQSGRFEQYF	TGCGCCAGCAGTGAAGGACAGTCTGGAAGGTTCGAGCAGTACTTC
TRBV6-5	NA	many	TRBJ2-7	CASSYAGTGAYEQYF	TGTGCCAGCAGCTACGCCGGGACGGGGGCCTACGAGCAGTACTTC
TRBV27	NA	many	TRBJ1-5	CASSPSVRLSNQPQHF	TGTGCCAGCAGTCCCTCGGTGCGGTTAAGCAATCAGCCCCAGCATTTT
TRBV30	TRBD1	many	TRBJ2-7	CASGTGGDYEQYF	TGTGCGTCCGGGACAGGGGGCGACTACGAGCAGTACTTC
TRBV5-1	TRBD2	few	TRBJ2-5	CASSLGASGSYETQYF	TGCGCCAGCAGCTTGGGGGCTAGCGGGAGTTACGAGACCCAGTACTTC
TRBV11-2	TRBD2	many	TRBJ2-4	CASNPLAGAKNIQYF	TGTGCCAGCAACCCCTTAGCGGGAGCCAAAAACATTCAGTACTTC
TRBV20-1	NA	NA	TRBJ2-7	CSAHGRRPYEQYF	TGCAGTGCTCACGGTAGGAGACCCTACGAGCAGTACTTC
TRBV7-2	TRBD2	many	TRBJ2-1	CASTTQRGAMGEQFF	TGTGCCAGCACCACACAGCGGGGTGCCATGGGAGAGCAGTTCTTC
TRBV20-1	TRBD2	few	TRBJ2-1	CSARLAGVENEQFF	TGCAGTGCTAGACTAGCGGGAGTTGAAAATGAGCAGTTCTTC
TRBV2	TRBD2	many	TRBJ2-1	CASSFPGLAAYNEQFF	TGTGCCAGCAGTTTCCCGGGACTAGCAGCTTACAATGAGCAGTTCTTC
TRBV20-1	TRBD2	NA	TRBJ2-1	CSATSGTPYNEQFF	TGCAGTGCTACGAGCGGGACCCCCTACAATGAGCAGTTCTTC
TRBV18	NA	many	TRBJ2-2	CASSPYLRDTGELFF	TGTGCCAGCTCACCTTACCTCAGGGACACCGGGGAGCTGTTTTTT
TRBV12-3/TRBV12-4	NA	few	TRBJ2-5	CASSLTTATETQYF	TGTGCCAGCAGTTTGACTACCGCAACGGAGACCCAGTACTTC
TRBV18	TRBD1	many	TRBJ2-3	CASSPGQGLDTQYF	TGTGCCAGCTCACCCGGACAGGGCCTAGATACGCAGTATTTT
TRBV28	TRBD1	many	TRBJ1-1	CASSLGQGASTEAFF	TGCGCCAGCAGCCTGGGACAGGGGGCTAGTACTGAAGCTTTCTTT
TRBV27	NA	many	TRBJ1-1	CASSLGGATEAFF	TGTGCCAGCAGTTTAGGCGGAGCGACTGAAGCTTTCTTT
TRBV7-2	NA	many	TRBJ2-1	CASSSRLTSFSYNEQFF	TGTGCCAGCAGCTCCCGGTTAACTAGCTTTTCCTACAATGAGCAGTTCTTC
TRBV24-1	NA	NA	TRBJ2-3	CATSGLGGYTDTQYF	TGTGCCACCAGTGGGCTAGGAGGGTACACAGATACGCAGTATTTT
TRBV14	TRBD2	many	TRBJ2-1	CASSRHVLAGGPYNEQFF	TGTGCCAGCAGCCGACATGTTCTAGCGGGAGGGCCCTACAATGAGCAGTTCTTC
TRBV7-3	TRBD2	NA	TRBJ2-1	CASSLRTSGARGDEQFF	TGTGCCAGCAGCCTAAGGACTAGCGGGGCCAGGGGGGATGAGCAGTTCTTC
TRBV18	TRBD2	NA	TRBJ2-4	CASSDSGSKNIQYF	TGTGCCAGCTCAGATAGCGGGAGCAAAAACATTCAGTACTTC
TRBV28	NA	many	TRBJ1-1	CASSFPLMNTEAFF	TGTGCCAGCAGTTTCCCCTTAATGAACACTGAAGCTTTCTTT
TRBV10-3	NA	few	TRBJ1-1	CAISEPPNTEAFF	TGTGCCATCAGTGAGCCACCAAACACTGAAGCTTTCTTT
TRBV30	NA	few	TRBJ2-3	CAWSGSIADTQYF	TGTGCCTGGAGTGGTTCGATTGCAGATACGCAGTATTTT
TRBV24-1	TRBD1	many	TRBJ2-5	CATSDSRTGGETQYF	TGTGCCACCAGTGATTCCCGGACAGGGGGGGAGACCCAGTACTTC
TRBV20-1	NA	many	TRBJ1-5	CSARDQPQHF	TGCAGTGCTAGAGATCAGCCCCAGCATTTT